Listed here are 24 T cell receptor beta chains from one sample, sequenced in a study of blood T cell repertoires in COVID-19. The method was immunoSEQ multiplex PCR; TCRdb's version includes in-frame clones alone and lacks a portion of them. The sample records about 200,000 clones, about 82% being singletons. Material for sequencing was PBMCs or T cells enriched from blood (not recorded which). The origin of the receptors is a man aged 40-49 years with acute COVID-19.

The genes are TRBV5-4 and TRBJ2-2; a weak D match, TRBD2 (5 bases). Trimming took 4 bases from V and 3 from J, leaving 16 bases between them. The CDR3 is 16 residues long. Germline V gene data show CDR1 as SGHNT and CDR2 as YYREEE (reference sequence). The CDR3 DNA follows: TGTGCCAGCAGCCGCGCTAGCAGTCTTTACACCGGGGAGCTGTTTTTT. Its protein is CASSRASSLYTGELFF.

This chain uses TRBV9 with TRBJ2-7, with 10 bases identical to TRBD2. Germline loops: CDR1 SGDLS, CDR2 YYNGEE. This CDR3 is 15 amino acids long. V gave up 0 bases and J gave up 5 bases; unmatched junction bases: 5. The CDR3 nucleotides read TGTGCCAGCAGCGTAGACGCTAGCGGGAGTGACGAGCAGTACTTC. Translated, it gives CASSVDASGSDEQYF. The full variable domain, in which reference TRBV9 and TRBJ2-7 provide the parts outside the CDR3, is DSGVTQTPKHLITATGQRVTLRCSPRSGDLSVYWYQQSLDQGLQFLIQYYNGEERAKGNILERFSAQQFPDLHSELNLSSLELGDSALYFCASSVDASGSDEQYFGPGTRLTVT.

The chain is built from TRBV4-1 and TRBJ2-7; TRBD1 matches 9 bases. CDR1 is MGHRA, CDR2 YSYEKL, per germline. V gave up 6 bases and J gave up 5 bases; unmatched junction bases: 11. The CDR3 is 15 amino acids. The CDR3 sequence: CASRIRDRDRDEQYF. The CDR3 nucleotides read TGCGCCAGCAGGATCCGGGACAGGGACAGGGACGAGCAGTACTTC.

The chain carries TRBV3-1 (or the pseudogene TRBV3-2) and TRBJ2-7; 7 bases match TRBD1. The J segment lost 2 bases and the V segment lost 2 bases, leaving 6 bases of the junction unmatched. Germline V CDR1 and CDR2: LGHDT, YNNKEL (reference sequence). The CDR3 has 15 amino acids. CDR3 in DNA: TGTGCCAGCAGCCAAAACCCGACAGGGCCCTACGAGCAGTACTTC. It is translated as CASSQNPTGPYEQYF.

The rearrangement uses TRBV7-2 and TRBJ2-2, with 10 nucleotides matching TRBD2. This CDR3 region has 19 residues. CDR1 is SGHTA and CDR2 is FQGNSA in the germline V gene. The V segment lost 2 bases and the J segment 5 bases; nucleotides outside the gene matches: 14. CDR3 in amino acids: CASSLYPPLSSGGTGELFF. For the CDR3, the DNA is TGTGCCAGCAGCTTATACCCCCCTCTCTCTAGCGGGGGTACCGGGGAGCTGTTTTTT.

CDR3 loop: CASSTFGSTDTQYF. Here the CDR3 DNA reads TGTGCCAGTAGTACTTTCGGTAGCACAGATACGCAGTATTTT. This chain joins TRBV19 and TRBJ2-3; D ambiguous. From germline, CDR1 is LNHDA and CDR2 SQIVND (reference sequence). V shed 4 bases and J shed 0 bases, with 8 bases lying between them. CDR3 size: 14 residues.

V gene TRBV11-2 combines with J gene TRBJ2-1; D unclear. V was clipped by 1 base and J by 10 bases, with 2 bases between them. The CDR3 length is 10 residues. From germline, CDR1 is SGHAT and CDR2 FQNNGV. Here the CDR3 DNA reads TGTGCCAGCAGCTTAGTAGAGCAGTTCTTC. Protein: CASSLVEQFF.

The genes are TRBV6-1 and TRBJ2-4; TRBD1 matches 9 bases. The CDR3 runs 15 residues. After removal of 2 bases from V and 8 bases from J, the junction contained 7 bases not matched to a gene. The germline V gene has CDR1 MNHNS and CDR2 SASEGT. CDR3 residues: CASSESIQGADIQYF. The CDR3 DNA is TGTGCCAGCAGTGAATCAATACAGGGGGCTGACATTCAGTACTTC.

This clone was seen a single time. This sequence joins TRBV27 and TRBJ2-3, with TRBD2 as a possible D gene (5 bases). CDR1 MNHEY and CDR2 SMNVEV come from the germline V gene (reference sequence). Trimming left V 1 base short and J 1 base short, with 6 bases between. This CDR3 spans 14 amino acids. The CDR3 DNA follows: TGTGCCAGCAGTTTATACGGGGGCACAGATACGCAGTATTTT. Protein: CASSLYGGTDTQYF.

The genes are TRBV30 and TRBJ1-5; 9 bases are shared with TRBD1. CDR3 length equals 13 residues. The ends lost 3 bases at V and 5 bases at J; junction bases unmatched: 2. Germline CDR1 and CDR2: GTSNPN and SVGIG (reference sequence). The CDR3 DNA sequence: TGTGCCTGGAGCGACAGGGGGGATCAGCCCCAGCATTTT. Residues: CAWSDRGDQPQHF.

This rearrangement joins TRBV7-9 to TRBJ1-5; D is possibly TRBD1 (6 bases). Trimming shortened V by 5 bases and J by 0 bases, and 14 bases separated the two germline ends. This CDR3 region has 16 residues. Per germline, CDR1 SEHNR and CDR2 FQNEAQ (reference sequence). The CDR3 sequence: CASSTTLTGSNQPQHF. The CDR3 region has the DNA TGTGCCAGCAGCACGACCCTGACAGGTAGCAATCAGCCCCAGCATTTT. Full variable domain (missing parts from reference TRBV7-9 and TRBJ1-5): DTGVSQNPRHKITKRGQNVTFRCDPISEHNRLYWYRQTLGQGPEFLTYFQNEAQLEKSRLLSDRFSAERPKGSFSTLEIQRTEQGDSAMYLCASSTTLTGSNQPQHFGDGTRLSIL.

The chain joins TRBV19 to TRBJ2-3; D remains unclear. The CDR3 has 11 residues. V was trimmed by 5 bases and J by 9 bases, leaving 9 bases between them. Germline values: CDR1 LNHDA, CDR2 SQIVND (reference sequence). The CDR3 sequence is CASSGTQTQYF. The CDR3 DNA is TGTGCCAGTAGTGGCACACAGACGCAGTATTTT.

The rearrangement uses TRBV24-1 and TRBJ1-5; D is perhaps TRBD1 (5 bases). Per germline, CDR1 KGHDR and CDR2 SFDVKD. V gave up 6 bases and J gave up 2 bases, with 13 bases separating them. The CDR3 runs 15 residues. The CDR3 sequence is CATSKEGVGNQPQHF. Here the CDR3 DNA reads TGTGCCACCAGTAAGGAAGGGGTTGGCAATCAGCCCCAGCATTTT.

The genes are TRBV18 and TRBJ1-2; weak D call: TRBD1 (5 bases). The CDR3 has 14 residues. V lost 3 bases to trimming and J lost 1 base, with 9 bases between them. The germline V gene has CDR1 KGHSH and CDR2 LQKENI. Written as DNA, the CDR3 is TGTGCCAGCTCACCCGCCAGGGTTAACTATGGCTACACCTTC. The encoded protein is CASSPARVNYGYTF.

The chain links TRBV7-2 to TRBJ1-1, with 8 bases identical to TRBD1. The CDR3 sequence is 13 residues long. Trimming at V came to 2 bases and at J to 8 bases, leaving 4 bases not matched to a gene. Germline loops: CDR1 SGHTA, CDR2 FQGNSA. This CDR3 reads CASSLKQGVEAFF. The CDR3 nucleotides are TGTGCCAGCAGCTTAAAACAGGGGGTAGAAGCTTTCTTT.

The chain joins TRBV6-5 to TRBJ2-7, with 10 bases that match TRBD2. The J segment lost 0 bases and the V segment lost 5 bases, leaving 4 bases of the junction unmatched. CDR1 MNHEY and CDR2 SVGAGI come from the germline V gene. The CDR3 is 15 residues long. CDR3 in amino acids: CASSNSGRPSYEQYF. The CDR3 nucleotides are TGTGCCAGCAGTAATAGCGGGAGGCCCTCCTACGAGCAGTACTTC.

The CDR3 loop reads CASSFTSGANTGELFF. In nucleotides, the CDR3 is TGTGCCAGCAGTTTTACTAGCGGAGCTAACACCGGGGAGCTGTTTTTT. The chain is built from TRBV2 and TRBJ2-2, with TRBD2 identical over 8 bases. Trimming took 5 bases from V and 2 from J; bases not matched to a gene: 7. CDR3 length: 16 residues. Germline loops: CDR1 SNHLY, CDR2 FYNNEI.

The J gene is TRBJ1-1, the V gene TRBV4-1; a possible D gene is TRBD1 (5 bases). CDR3 size: 13 residues. V lost 2 bases to trimming and J lost 6 bases, with 10 bases between them. Germline V lookup: CDR1 MGHRA, CDR2 YSYEKL. The CDR3 loop reads CASSQSRVSEAFF. Written as DNA, the CDR3 is TGCGCCAGCAGCCAAAGCAGGGTATCTGAAGCTTTCTTT.

V usage is TRBV7-9 and J usage is TRBJ2-5; 7 nucleotides align to TRBD2. The V gene's germline CDR1 is SEHNR and CDR2 FQNEAQ (reference sequence). The V gene end was trimmed by 6 bases and the J gene end by 7 bases; junction bases not matched to a gene: 8. The CDR3 spans 13 residues. The CDR3, as DNA: TGTGCCAGCAGTTATGCGGGGGAGCGGACCCAGTACTTC. It specifies CASSYAGERTQYF.

The rearrangement joins TRBV4-1 to TRBJ2-5, with D unresolved. CDR1 and CDR2 (germline): MGHRA, YSYEKL. V lost 3 bases, J lost 1 base, and 6 bases lay in between. The CDR3 runs 13 residues. As DNA, the CDR3 is TGCGCCAGCAGCCAGAGTGTCCAAGAGACCCAGTACTTC. Translation gives CASSQSVQETQYF.

The V call is TRBV5-8, the J call TRBJ2-1; 10 bases fit TRBD1. The ends lost 5 bases at V and 5 bases at J; junction bases unmatched: 10. The CDR3 totals 16 residues. Germline-derived CDR1 and CDR2 are SGHTS and YDEGEE. The CDR3 region has the DNA TGTGCCAGCAGAGCCGGGACAGGGGAGTGGAACAATGAGCAGTTCTTC. As protein: CASRAGTGEWNNEQFF.

The chain employs TRBV7-8 and TRBJ2-3; no reliable D call. The CDR3 runs 16 residues. Germline loops: CDR1 SGHVS, CDR2 FQNEAQ. Between the trimmed V and J ends, which lost 2 bases and 0 bases, there was a span of 12 bases. The CDR3 loop is CASSLWYTASTDTQYF. CDR3 DNA: TGTGCCAGCAGCTTATGGTATACAGCTAGCACAGATACGCAGTATTTT.

This chain connects TRBV10-3 to TRBJ1-4; D not resolved. CDR1 ENHRY and CDR2 SYGVKD come from the germline V gene. This CDR3 has 13 amino acids. V lost 0 bases and J 10 bases, leaving 9 bases between the germline ends. The CDR3 nucleotides are TGTGCCATCAGTGAGTCCCAGGAGGGAAAACTGTTTTTT. Encoded protein: CAISESQEGKLFF.

This rearrangement joins TRBV5-6 to TRBJ1-2, with TRBD1 matching over 7 bases. Germline V gene data show CDR1 as SGHDT and CDR2 as YYEEEE. The length of the CDR3 is 12 residues. The V gene end was trimmed by 4 bases and the J gene end by 4 bases; junction bases not matched to a gene: 1. Here the CDR3 reads CASSRQGYGYTF. The DNA for the CDR3 is TGTGCCAGCAGCCGACAGGGCTATGGCTACACCTTC.